This TCR beta chain was retrieved from a study of shared clonotypes between healthy human individuals. This CDR3 is built from 16 residues. V shed 3 bases and J 8 bases; nucleotides not matched to a gene: 12. Germline-derived CDR1 and CDR2 are LGHNA and YSLEER. Researchers ran the assay at a deep level. Clones were read by immunoSEQ multiplex PCR, and TCRdb kept only the in-frame ones, dropping some. The sample includes more than 550,000 clones, less than 95% of them seen just once. Nashville, Tennessee was home to all donors, who were Caucasian adults. Study results and limitations: It was observed that approximately 5% of naive CD4 clonotypes were shared across several donors.

This clone was counted once. Antigen specificity is unknown. This chain uses TRBV4-3 with TRBJ2-1; 8 nucleotides line up with TRBD2. Sequencing used memory CD8+ T cells from PBMCs. Subset given: CD45RO+ cells pooled with CCR7-negative TemRA cells. The sequence was collected from a man younger than 35 in good health. Some clones in this sample may be carry-over from other donors' samples. Here the CDR3 reads CASSQGIPGLGDEQFF. CDR3 sequence (DNA): TGCGCCAGCAGCCAGGGAATTCCGGGACTAGGGGATGAGCAGTTCTTC.